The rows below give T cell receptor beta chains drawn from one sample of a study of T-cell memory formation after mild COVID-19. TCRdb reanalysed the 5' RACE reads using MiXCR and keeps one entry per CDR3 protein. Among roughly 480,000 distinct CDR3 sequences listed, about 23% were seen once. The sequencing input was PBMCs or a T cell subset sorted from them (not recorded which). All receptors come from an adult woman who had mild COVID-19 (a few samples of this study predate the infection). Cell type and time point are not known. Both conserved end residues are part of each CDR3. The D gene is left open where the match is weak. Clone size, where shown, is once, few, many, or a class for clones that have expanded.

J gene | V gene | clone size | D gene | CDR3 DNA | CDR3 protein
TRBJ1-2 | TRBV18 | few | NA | TGTGCCAGCTCACCTTCGACAGTTACTAACTATGGCTACACCTTC | CASSPSTVTNYGYTF
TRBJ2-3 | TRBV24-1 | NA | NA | TGTGCCACCAGTGATTTGCTCCCAGATACGCAGTATTTT | CATSDLLPDTQYF
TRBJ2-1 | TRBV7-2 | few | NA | TGTGCCAGCAGCTTAAGGATCGGTAGATCGGGCCGGGGCAATGAGCAGTTCTTC | CASSLRIGRSGRGNEQFF
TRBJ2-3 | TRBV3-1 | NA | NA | TGTGCCAGCAGCCAAGAACGTCACGGGGGATTCACAGATACGCAGTATTTT | CASSQERHGGFTDTQYF
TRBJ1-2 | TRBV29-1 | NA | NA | TGCAGCGCAACCAGACAGCTAGACTATGGCTACACCTTC | CSATRQLDYGYTF
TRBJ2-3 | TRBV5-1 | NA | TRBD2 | TGCGCCAGCACTCCCGAAGCGGGGGAGATAGATACGCAGTATTTT | CASTPEAGEIDTQYF
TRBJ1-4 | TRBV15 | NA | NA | TGTGCCACCAGCAGAGGAACTAGGGGGGAAAAACTGTTTTTT | CATSRGTRGEKLFF
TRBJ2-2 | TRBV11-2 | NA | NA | TGTGCCAGCAGCCTTAGACTTTTAGGGGGGGCCCCCGGGGAGCTGTTTTTT | CASSLRLLGGAPGELFF
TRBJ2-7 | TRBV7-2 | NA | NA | TGTGCCAGCAGCGCAACAGGGAGCGACTCCTACGAGCAGTACTTC | CASSATGSDSYEQYF
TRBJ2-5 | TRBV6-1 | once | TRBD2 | TGTGCCAGCAACCCCGGAGTAGCGGGGCCCCGGGGGACCCAGTACTTC | CASNPGVAGPRGTQYF
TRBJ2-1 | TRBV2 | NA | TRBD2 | TGTGCCAGCGGGACTAGCGGGGGGTCCAATGAGCAGTTCTTC | CASGTSGGSNEQFF
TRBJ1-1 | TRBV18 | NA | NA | TGTGCCAGCTCGCCTCCCGGGACGGCGAACACTGAAGCTTTCTTT | CASSPPGTANTEAFF
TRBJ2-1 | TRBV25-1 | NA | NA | TGTGCCAGCAGTGAATTGGATGAGCAGTTCTTC | CASSELDEQFF
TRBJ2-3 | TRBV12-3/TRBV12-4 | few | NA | TGTGCCAGCAGTCCCCGGGTCGTTCGAGACACAGATACGCAGTATTTT | CASSPRVVRDTDTQYF
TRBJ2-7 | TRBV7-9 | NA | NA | TGTGCCAGCAGCCCAGTGGGGGGTTCAACCTACGAGCAGTACTTC | CASSPVGGSTYEQYF
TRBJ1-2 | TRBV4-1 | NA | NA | TGCGCCAGCAGCCAAGGGACCCTAGCTAACTATGGCTACACCTTC | CASSQGTLANYGYTF
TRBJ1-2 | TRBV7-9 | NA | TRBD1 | TGTGCCAGCAGCCCAGGGACAGGGGGCGGCTATGGCTACACCTTC | CASSPGTGGGYGYTF
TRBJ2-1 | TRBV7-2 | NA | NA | TGTGCCAGCAGCGCCTGGTGGAGAGCGGATGAGCAGTTCTTC | CASSAWWRADEQFF
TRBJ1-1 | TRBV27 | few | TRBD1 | TGTGCCAGCAGTTTTAGGCGGGACAGGGCGAACACTGAAGCTTTCTTT | CASSFRRDRANTEAFF
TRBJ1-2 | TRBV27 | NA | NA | TGTGCCAGCAGTTTAGAGGGGGGGTTAGGAGGCTACACCTTC | CASSLEGGLGGYTF
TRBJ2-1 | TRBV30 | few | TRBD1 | TGTGCCTGGAGTGTAGGCCAGGGGGAATATGAGCAGTTCTTC | CAWSVGQGEYEQFF
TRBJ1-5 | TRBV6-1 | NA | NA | TGTGCCAGCAGTGAATCTCAGGGGTTTCAGCCCCAGCATTTT | CASSESQGFQPQHF
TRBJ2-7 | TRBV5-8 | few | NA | TGTGCCAGCAGCTTGGTATTCCGGGGGCTCTACGAGCAGTACTTC | CASSLVFRGLYEQYF
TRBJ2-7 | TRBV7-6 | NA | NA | TGTGCCAGCAGCTTAAGTGGAGAGGGACCCTACGAGCAGTACTTC | CASSLSGEGPYEQYF
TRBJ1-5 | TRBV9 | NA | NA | TGTGCCAGCAGCGTAACGGACGGTCATCAGCCCCAGCATTTT | CASSVTDGHQPQHF
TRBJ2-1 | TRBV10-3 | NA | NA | TGTGCCATCAGTGAGGAAGGCCCTAATGAGCAGTTCTTC | CAISEEGPNEQFF
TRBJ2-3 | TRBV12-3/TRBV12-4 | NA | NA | TGTGCCAGCACCCTCAATCCGGCGAGCACAGATACGCAGTATTTT | CASTLNPASTDTQYF
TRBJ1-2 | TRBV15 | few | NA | TGTGCCACCAGCAGAGATCTCCCGGAGGGCTATGGCTACACCTTC | CATSRDLPEGYGYTF
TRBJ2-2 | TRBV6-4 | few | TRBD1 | TGTGCCAGCAGTCCTAGCAGGGGGCGCTTTGACACCGGGGAGCTGTTTTTT | CASSPSRGRFDTGELFF
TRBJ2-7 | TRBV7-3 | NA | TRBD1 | TGTGCCAGCAGCCCAACAGGGGGTAAGCAGTACTTC | CASSPTGGKQYF
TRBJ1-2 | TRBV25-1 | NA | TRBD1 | TGTGCCAGCAGGGAGACAGGGGGCAATGGCTACACCTTC | CASRETGGNGYTF
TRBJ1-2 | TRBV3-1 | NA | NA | TGTGCCAGCAGCCAAGGCTGGGGGAACTATGGCTACACCTTC | CASSQGWGNYGYTF